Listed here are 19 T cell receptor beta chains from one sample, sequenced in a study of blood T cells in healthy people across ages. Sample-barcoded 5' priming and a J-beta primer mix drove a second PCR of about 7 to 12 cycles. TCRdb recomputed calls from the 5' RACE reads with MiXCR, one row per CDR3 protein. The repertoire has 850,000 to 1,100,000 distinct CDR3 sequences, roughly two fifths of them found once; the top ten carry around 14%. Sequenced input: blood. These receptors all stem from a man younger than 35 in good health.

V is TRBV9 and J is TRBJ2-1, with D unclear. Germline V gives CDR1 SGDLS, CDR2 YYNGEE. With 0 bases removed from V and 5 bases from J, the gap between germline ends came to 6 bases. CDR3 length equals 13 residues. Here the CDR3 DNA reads TGTGCCAGCAGCGTAGCCCGGAACAATGAGCAGTTCTTC. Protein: CASSVARNNEQFF.

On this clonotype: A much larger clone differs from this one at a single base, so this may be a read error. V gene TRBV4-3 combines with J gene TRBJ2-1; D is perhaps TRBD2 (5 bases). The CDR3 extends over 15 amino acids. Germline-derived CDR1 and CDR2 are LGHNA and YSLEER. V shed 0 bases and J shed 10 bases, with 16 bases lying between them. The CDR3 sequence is CASSQDEAGNYEQFF. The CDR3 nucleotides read TGCGCCAGCAGCCAAGACGAGGCCGGGAACTACGAGCAGTTCTTC.

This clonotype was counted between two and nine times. The CDR3 loop is CSVEGENYGYTF. The CDR3 DNA reads TGCAGCGTTGAAGGGGAGAACTATGGCTACACCTTC. The genes are TRBV29-1 and TRBJ1-2, with no clear D. The CDR3 runs to 12 residues. V lost 1 base, J lost 2 bases, and 5 bases lay in between. The germline CDR1 and CDR2 sequences are SQVTM and ANQGSEA. Variable domain in full (rest from reference TRBV29-1 and TRBJ1-2): SAVISQKPSRDICQRGTSLTIQCQVDSQVTMMFWYRQQPGQSLTLIATANQGSEATYESGFVIDKFPISRPNLTFSTLTVSNMSPEDSSIYLCSVEGENYGYTFGSGTRLTVV.

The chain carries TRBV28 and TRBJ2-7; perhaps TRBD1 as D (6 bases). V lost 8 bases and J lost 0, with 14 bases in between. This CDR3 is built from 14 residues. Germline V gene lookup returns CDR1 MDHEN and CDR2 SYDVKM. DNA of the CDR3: TGTGCCAGCGGGAATGACAGGAGCTCCTACGAGCAGTACTTC. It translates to CASGNDRSSYEQYF.

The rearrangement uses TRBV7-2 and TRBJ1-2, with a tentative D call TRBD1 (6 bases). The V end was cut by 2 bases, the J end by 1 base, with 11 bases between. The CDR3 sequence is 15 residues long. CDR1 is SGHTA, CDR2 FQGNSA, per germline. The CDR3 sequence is CASSLSKGGNYGYTF. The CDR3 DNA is TGTGCCAGCAGCTTATCGAAGGGGGGTAACTATGGCTACACCTTC.

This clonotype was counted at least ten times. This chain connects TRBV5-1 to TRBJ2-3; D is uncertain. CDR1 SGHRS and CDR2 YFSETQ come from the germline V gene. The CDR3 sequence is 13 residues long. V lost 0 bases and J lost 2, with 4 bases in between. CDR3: CASSLEYTDTQYF. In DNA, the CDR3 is TGCGCCAGCAGCTTGGAATACACAGATACGCAGTATTTT.

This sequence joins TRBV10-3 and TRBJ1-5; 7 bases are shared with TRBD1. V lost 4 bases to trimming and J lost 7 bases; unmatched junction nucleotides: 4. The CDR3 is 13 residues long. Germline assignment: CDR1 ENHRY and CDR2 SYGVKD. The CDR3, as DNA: TGTGCCATCAGTGCCAACAGGGGACAGCCCCAGCATTTT. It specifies CAISANRGQPQHF.

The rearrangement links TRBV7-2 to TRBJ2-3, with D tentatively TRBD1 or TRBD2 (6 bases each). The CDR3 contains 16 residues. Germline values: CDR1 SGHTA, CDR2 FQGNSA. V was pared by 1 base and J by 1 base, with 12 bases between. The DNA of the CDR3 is TGTGCCAGCAGCTTAGTGGGGGGCGAGGGCACAGATACGCAGTATTTT. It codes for CASSLVGGEGTDTQYF.

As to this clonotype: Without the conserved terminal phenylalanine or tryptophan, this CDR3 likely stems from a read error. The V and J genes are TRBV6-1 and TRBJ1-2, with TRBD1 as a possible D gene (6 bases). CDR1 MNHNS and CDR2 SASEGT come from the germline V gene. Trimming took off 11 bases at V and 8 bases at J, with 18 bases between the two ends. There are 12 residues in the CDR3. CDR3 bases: TGTGCCTCGAGCCCAGGGGTAAACGGCTACACCTTG. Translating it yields CASSPGVNGYTL.

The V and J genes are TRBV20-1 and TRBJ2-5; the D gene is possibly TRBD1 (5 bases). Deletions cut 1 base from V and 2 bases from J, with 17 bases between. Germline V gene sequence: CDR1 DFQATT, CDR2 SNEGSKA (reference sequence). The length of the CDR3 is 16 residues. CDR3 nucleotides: TGCAGTGCTAGAGGGAGCTGGATCAGGGTTCAAGAGACCCAGTACTTC. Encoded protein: CSARGSWIRVQETQYF.

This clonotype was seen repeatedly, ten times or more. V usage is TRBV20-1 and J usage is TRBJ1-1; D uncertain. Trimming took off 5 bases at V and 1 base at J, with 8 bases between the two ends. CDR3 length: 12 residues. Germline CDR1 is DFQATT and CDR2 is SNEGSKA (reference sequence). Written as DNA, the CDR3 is TGCAGTGCTCGGCTGGGGAACACTGAAGCTTTCTTT. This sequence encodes CSARLGNTEAFF.

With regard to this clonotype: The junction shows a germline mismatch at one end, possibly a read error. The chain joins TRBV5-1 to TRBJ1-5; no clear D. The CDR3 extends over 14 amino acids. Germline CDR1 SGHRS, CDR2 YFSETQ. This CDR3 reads CASSLGGLNPPQHF. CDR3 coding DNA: TGCGCCAGCAGCCTAGGCGGTCTCAATCCGCCCCAGCATTTT.

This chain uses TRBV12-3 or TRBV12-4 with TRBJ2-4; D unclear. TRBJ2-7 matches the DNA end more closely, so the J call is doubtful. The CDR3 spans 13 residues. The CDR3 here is CASSLIPSYEQYF. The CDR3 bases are TGTGCCAGCAGTTTAATACCTTCCTACGAGCAGTACTTC.

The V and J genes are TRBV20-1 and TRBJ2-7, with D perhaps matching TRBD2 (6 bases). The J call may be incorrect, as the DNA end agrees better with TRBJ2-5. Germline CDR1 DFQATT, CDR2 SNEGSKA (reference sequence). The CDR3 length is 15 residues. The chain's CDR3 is CSARDLREAEETQYF. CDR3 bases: TGCAGTGCTAGAGATCTGCGGGAAGCAGAAGAGACCCAGTACTTC.

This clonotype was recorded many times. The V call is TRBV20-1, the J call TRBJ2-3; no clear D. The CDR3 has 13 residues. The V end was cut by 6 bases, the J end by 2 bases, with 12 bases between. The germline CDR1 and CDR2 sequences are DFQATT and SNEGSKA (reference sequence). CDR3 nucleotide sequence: TGCAGTGCGCGGCAGGAGTACACAGATACGCAGTATTTT. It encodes CSARQEYTDTQYF.

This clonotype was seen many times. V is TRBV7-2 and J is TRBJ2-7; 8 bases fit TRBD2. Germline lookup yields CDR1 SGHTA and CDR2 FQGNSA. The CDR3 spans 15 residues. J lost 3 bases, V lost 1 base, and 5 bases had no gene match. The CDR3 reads CASSLGYGGGYEQYF. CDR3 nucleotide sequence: TGTGCCAGCAGCTTAGGGTACGGGGGGGGCTACGAGCAGTACTTC.

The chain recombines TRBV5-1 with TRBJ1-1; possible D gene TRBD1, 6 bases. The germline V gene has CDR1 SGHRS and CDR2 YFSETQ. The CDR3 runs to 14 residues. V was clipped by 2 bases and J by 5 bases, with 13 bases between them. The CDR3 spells CASSLQQGRTEAFF. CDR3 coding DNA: TGCGCCAGCAGCTTACAACAGGGAAGGACTGAAGCTTTCTTT.

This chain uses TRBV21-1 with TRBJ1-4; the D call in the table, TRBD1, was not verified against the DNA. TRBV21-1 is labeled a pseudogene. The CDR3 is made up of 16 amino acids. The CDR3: CASSRSLGDRSEKLFF. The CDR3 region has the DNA TGTGCCAGCAGCAGAAGCCTTGGGGACAGGTCAGAAAAACTGTTTTTT.

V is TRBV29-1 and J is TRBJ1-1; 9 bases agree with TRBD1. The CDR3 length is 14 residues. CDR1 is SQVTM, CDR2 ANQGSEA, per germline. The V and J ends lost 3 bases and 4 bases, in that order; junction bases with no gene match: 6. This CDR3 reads CSVDGTGFGTEAFF. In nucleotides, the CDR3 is TGCAGCGTTGACGGGACAGGGTTTGGCACTGAAGCTTTCTTT.